These 3 T cell receptor beta chains were all obtained from the same sample, sequenced in a study of identical twins. TCRdb fed the 5' RACE reads into MiXCR, producing one record per CDR3 protein. Among around 680,000 distinct CDR3 sequences, around 8.6% were seen once, and the ten largest hold 0.75% to 1%. The data were also submitted as part of a second study, on yellow fever vaccine responses in identical twins.

Sequenced input: PBMCs. Receptors originate from a young woman in good health.

The chain has TRBV11-1 and TRBJ2-5; 16 positions agree with TRBD2. The CDR3 loop spans 18 amino acids. V trimming: 5 bases; J trimming: 0 bases; junction bases outside the gene matches: 6. Germline CDR1 is SGHAT and CDR2 is FQDESV (reference sequence). CDR3 sequence (DNA): TGTGCCAGCAGCCTGGGGACTAGCGGGAGGGTGAACCAAGAGACCCAGTACTTC. It codes for CASSLGTSGRVNQETQYF.

This clonotype was seen repeatedly, ten times or more. The chain has TRBV3-1 and TRBJ2-1; D may be TRBD2 (6 bases). Per the germline V gene, CDR1 is LGHDT and CDR2 is YNNKEL (reference sequence). Trimming cost V 1 base and J 11 bases, with 9 bases left between them. This CDR3 has 12 residues. The CDR3 protein is CASSQGTTQQFF. DNA for the CDR3: TGTGCCAGCAGCCAAGGGACTACGCAGCAGTTCTTC.

This clonotype has more than one count but fewer than ten. V usage is TRBV11-1 and J usage is TRBJ2-2; 10 nucleotides line up with TRBD2. Germline V gene sequence: CDR1 SGHAT, CDR2 FQDESV (reference sequence). After removal of 5 bases from V and 9 bases from J, the junction contained 3 bases not matched to a gene. The length of the CDR3 is 13 residues. The CDR3 sequence: CASSLGLARELFF. For the CDR3, the DNA is TGTGCCAGCAGCCTGGGACTAGCGAGGGAGCTGTTTTTT.